The 15 T cell receptor beta chains given below trace back to one sample, sequenced in a study of blood T cell repertoires in COVID-19. Libraries were prepared by immunoSEQ multiplex PCR; TCRdb keeps only in-frame clonotypes and omits some of them. Here the sample spans approximately 49,000 clones, about 83% being singletons. The sequenced sample was peripheral blood. These receptors were taken from a man aged 50-59 years with acute or convalescent COVID-19.

A word on this clone: This is likely a read error, given that the CDR3 carries no conserved phenylalanine or tryptophan at its end. It is unclear where the CDR3 begins or ends on the DNA, so no DNA is shown, and the CDR3 is as TCRdb lists it. The chain recombines TRBV21-1 with TRBJ1-6; TRBD1 was called by the table and not checked on the DNA. TRBV21-1 is noted as a pseudogene. 12 amino acids form the CDR3, both terminal residues included. The CDR3 reads CASSKGGPPAGP.

The V gene is TRBV6-5, the J gene TRBJ1-2, with 7 bases that match TRBD1. The CDR3 runs to 13 residues. Germline V lookup: CDR1 MNHEY, CDR2 SVGAGI. V trimming: 8 bases; J trimming: 4 bases; junction bases outside the gene matches: 7. As DNA, the CDR3 is TGTGCCAGCGGACAGGATTTCCTCTATGGCTACACCTTC. It translates to CASGQDFLYGYTF.

The V gene is TRBV10-3, the J gene TRBJ2-7; 8 bases agree with TRBD1. The junction had 5 bases not matched to a gene; V was cut back by 8 bases and J by 2 bases. This CDR3 region has 13 residues. Germline-derived CDR1 and CDR2 are ENHRY and SYGVKD. The CDR3 DNA sequence: TGTGCCATCGGACAGGGTGGGCCCTACGAGCAGTACTTC. Protein: CAIGQGGPYEQYF.

The V call is TRBV9, the J call TRBJ2-5; D may be TRBD1 (5 bases). V lost 0 bases and J lost 5, with 14 bases in between. The CDR3 length is 15 residues. From germline, CDR1 is SGDLS and CDR2 YYNGEE. Here the CDR3 DNA reads TGTGCCAGCAGCGTAGGCAGGGTGAAGGGGGAGACCCAGTACTTC. Amino acid sequence: CASSVGRVKGETQYF. Full variable domain (outside the CDR3, taken from reference TRBV9 and TRBJ2-5): DSGVTQTPKHLITATGQRVTLRCSPRSGDLSVYWYQQSLDQGLQFLIQYYNGEERAKGNILERFSAQQFPDLHSELNLSSLELGDSALYFCASSVGRVKGETQYFGPGTRLLVL.

This rearrangement joins TRBV5-1 to TRBJ1-5; D is uncertain. The CDR3 consists of 14 residues. With 1 base removed from V and 3 bases from J, the gap between germline ends came to 8 bases. Germline CDR1 is SGHRS and CDR2 is YFSETQ. For the CDR3, the DNA is TGCGCCAGCAGCTTGTACGGGGACAATCAGCCCCAGCATTTT. Translating it yields CASSLYGDNQPQHF.

J is TRBJ1-3 and V is TRBV6-5, with 8 nucleotides matching TRBD1. The ends lost 4 bases at V and 4 bases at J; junction bases unmatched: 3. The CDR3 length is 14 residues. Per germline, CDR1 MNHEY and CDR2 SVGAGI. CDR3 DNA sequence: TGTGCCAGCAGTTCCAGGGGGCCCGGAAACACCATATATTTT. This sequence encodes CASSSRGPGNTIYF.

This clone came up a few times. This chain joins TRBV27 and TRBJ2-7; D is unresolved. This CDR3 is 14 amino acids long. Trimming took 5 bases from V and 4 from J, leaving 15 bases between them. Germline V CDR1 and CDR2: MNHEY, SMNVEV (reference sequence). The CDR3: CASSPRVPIYEQYF. CDR3 DNA sequence: TGTGCCAGCAGTCCGAGAGTACCGATATACGAGCAGTACTTC.

This chain uses TRBV18 with TRBJ1-4; D is ambiguous. CDR1 KGHSH and CDR2 LQKENI come from the germline V gene. V dropped 1 base and J dropped 4 bases, with 10 bases sitting between them. The CDR3 totals 15 residues. CDR3 DNA sequence: TGTGCCAGCTCACCACGGCTGACTGATAATGAAAAACTGTTTTTT. Residues: CASSPRLTDNEKLFF. Using reference TRBV18 and TRBJ1-4 for the parts outside the CDR3, the full variable domain is NAGVMQNPRHLVRRRGQEARLRCSPMKGHSHVYWYRQLPEEGLKFMVYLQKENIIDESGMPKERFSAEFPKEGPSILRIQQVVRGDSAAYFCASSPRLTDNEKLFFGSGTQLSVL.

This clone appeared a single time. The chain has TRBV4-1 and TRBJ1-5; D perhaps matches TRBD1 (6 bases). Germline V gene data show CDR1 as MGHRA and CDR2 as YSYEKL. V shed 4 bases and J shed 6 bases, with 13 bases lying between them. The CDR3 has 14 residues. The chain's CDR3 is CASSPDRFTQPQHF. The CDR3 DNA follows: TGCGCCAGCAGCCCTGACAGGTTTACTCAGCCCCAGCATTTT.

The V call is TRBV11-2, the J call TRBJ1-6, with 7 bases fitting TRBD1. Germline loops: CDR1 SGHAT, CDR2 FQNNGV. V was pared by 0 bases and J by 7 bases, with 3 bases of the junction left unmatched. This CDR3 region has 15 residues. For the CDR3, the DNA is TGTGCCAGCAGCTTAGATTGGGGACAGAATTCACCCCTCCACTTT. This codes for CASSLDWGQNSPLHF.

The chain recombines TRBV10-3 with TRBJ2-5; 9 positions match TRBD2. V trimming: 0 bases; J trimming: 0 bases; junction bases outside the gene matches: 5. CDR1 and CDR2 (germline): ENHRY, SYGVKD. The CDR3 is 17 residues long. CDR3: CAISESASGGYQETQYF. The CDR3 DNA follows: TGTGCCATCAGTGAGTCAGCGAGCGGGGGGTACCAAGAGACCCAGTACTTC.

This chain joins TRBV7-9 and TRBJ2-3; 8 bases fit TRBD1. Germline V gives CDR1 SEHNR, CDR2 FQNEAQ (reference sequence). J was trimmed by 5 bases and V by 4 bases; bases with no gene match: 8. This CDR3 comprises 15 residues. The CDR3 reads CASSYLQGAGDTQYF. The CDR3 DNA is TGTGCCAGCAGCTATCTTCAGGGGGCTGGAGATACGCAGTATTTT.

This chain links TRBV28 with TRBJ1-4; TRBD1 matches at 7 bases. The CDR3 covers 15 residues. Germline V gene lookup returns CDR1 MDHEN and CDR2 SYDVKM. V lost 5 bases, J lost 4 bases, and 7 bases stayed unmatched. The chain's CDR3 is CASSASTGLNEKLFF. The CDR3 nucleotides are TGTGCCAGCAGTGCCTCGACAGGGCTTAATGAAAAACTGTTTTTT.

J is TRBJ1-1 and V is TRBV30; D unresolved. The V gene's germline CDR1 is GTSNPN and CDR2 SVGIG (reference sequence). V was shortened by 1 base and J by 1 base, with 4 bases between the two germline ends. This CDR3 region has 12 residues. The CDR3 region has the DNA TGTGCCTGGAGTGACAGGAACACTGAAGCTTTCTTT. Its protein product is CAWSDRNTEAFF.

The chain carries TRBV9 and TRBJ2-2, with no clear D. CDR1 is SGDLS, CDR2 YYNGEE, per germline. The V end lost 4 bases, the J end lost 4 bases, and 8 bases lay between the germline ends. The CDR3 is made up of 13 amino acids. The CDR3 here is CASSRTGTGELFF. DNA for the CDR3: TGTGCCAGCAGCCGTACGGGCACCGGGGAGCTGTTTTTT.